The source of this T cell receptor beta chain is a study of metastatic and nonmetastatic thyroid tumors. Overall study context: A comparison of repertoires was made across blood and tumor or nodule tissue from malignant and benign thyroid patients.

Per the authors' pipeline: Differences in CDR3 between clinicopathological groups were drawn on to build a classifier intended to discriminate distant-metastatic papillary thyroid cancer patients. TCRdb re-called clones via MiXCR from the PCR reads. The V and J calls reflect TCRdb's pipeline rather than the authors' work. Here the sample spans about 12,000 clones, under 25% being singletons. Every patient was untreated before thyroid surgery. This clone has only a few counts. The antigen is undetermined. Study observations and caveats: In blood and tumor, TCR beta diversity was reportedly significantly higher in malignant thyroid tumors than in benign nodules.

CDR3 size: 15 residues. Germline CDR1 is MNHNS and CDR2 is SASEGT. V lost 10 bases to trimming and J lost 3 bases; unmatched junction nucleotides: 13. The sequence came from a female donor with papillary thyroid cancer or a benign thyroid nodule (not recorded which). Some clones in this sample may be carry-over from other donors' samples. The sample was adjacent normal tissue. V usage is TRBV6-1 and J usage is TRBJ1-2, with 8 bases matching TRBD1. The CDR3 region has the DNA TGTGCCACCCGGACAGGGACGGGGTTAGACTATGGCTACACCTTC. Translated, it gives CATRTGTGLDYGYTF.